These 12 T cell receptor beta chains came from one sample sequenced in a study of identical twins' blood T cells. TCRdb fed the 5' RACE reads into MiXCR, producing one record per CDR3 protein. The data show 350,000 to 400,000 distinct CDR3 sequences, over 25% seen once. Material: PBMCs. The receptors stem from a woman between 18 and 50 years old in good health.

This clonotype was observed a handful of times. The rearrangement joins TRBV2 to TRBJ1-1; D call uncertain. Trimming shortened V by 8 bases and J by 4 bases, and 11 bases separated the two germline ends. Germline CDR1 and CDR2: SNHLY and FYNNEI. The length of the CDR3 is 12 residues. CDR3 nucleotide sequence: TGTGCCAGCCGGTTCGGTGGCACTGAAGCTTTCTTT. Translating gives CASRFGGTEAFF. The full variable domain, its missing parts supplied by reference TRBV2 and TRBJ1-1, is EPEVTQTPSHQVTQMGQEVILRCVPISNHLYFYWYRQILGQKVEFLVSFYNNEISEKSEIFDDQFSVERPDGSNFTLKIRSTKLEDSAMYFCASRFGGTEAFFGQGTRLTVV.

There are a few counts of this clonotype. V gene TRBV19 combines with J gene TRBJ1-2; D might be TRBD1 (5 bases). V dropped 6 bases and J dropped 4 bases, with 15 bases sitting between them. CDR3 length: 14 residues. The germline V gene has CDR1 LNHDA and CDR2 SQIVND (reference sequence). CDR3 in DNA: TGTGCCAGTAGCCCCGGGGCCAGAGGCTATGGCTACACCTTC. It specifies CASSPGARGYGYTF.

The sample holds many counts of this clonotype. The J gene is TRBJ1-3, the V gene TRBV7-9; no clear D gene. The germline V and J ends were trimmed by 3 bases and 0 bases, with 6 bases remaining between them. Germline lookup yields CDR1 SEHNR and CDR2 FQNEAQ (reference sequence). The CDR3 extends over 14 amino acids. The CDR3 sequence is CASSLGYSGNTIYF. The DNA for the CDR3 is TGTGCCAGCAGCTTGGGCTACTCTGGAAACACCATATATTTT. The variable domain in full, completed from reference TRBV7-9 and TRBJ1-3, reads DTGVSQNPRHKITKRGQNVTFRCDPISEHNRLYWYRQTLGQGPEFLTYFQNEAQLEKSRLLSDRFSAERPKGSFSTLEIQRTEQGDSAMYLCASSLGYSGNTIYFGEGSWLTVV.

This clonotype showed up just a few times. This chain connects TRBV29-1 to TRBJ2-1; D is possibly TRBD1 (6 bases). CDR1 and CDR2 (germline): SQVTM, ANQGSEA. The CDR3 totals 13 residues. The V gene lost 3 bases and the J gene lost 7 bases, with 13 bases spanning the gap. The CDR3 DNA sequence: TGCAGCGTTGAGGGGGCAGGCGGGAATGAGCAGTTCTTC. The encoded protein is CSVEGAGGNEQFF.

This clonotype was seen many times. The gene calls are TRBV28 and TRBJ2-2; 7 bases map to TRBD1. CDR3 length: 15 amino acids. The germline gives CDR1 MDHEN, CDR2 SYDVKM. V gave up 8 bases and J gave up 3 bases; unmatched junction bases: 9. CDR3 sequence: CASCKGQIHTGELFF. The CDR3 DNA is TGTGCCAGCTGTAAGGGACAGATCCACACCGGGGAGCTGTTTTTT. The variable domain in full, with the rest retrieved from reference TRBV28 and TRBJ2-2, is DVKVTQSSRYLVKRTGEKVFLECVQDMDHENMFWYRQDPGLGLRLIYFSYDVKMKEKGDIPEGYSVSREKKERFSLILESASTNQTSMYLCASCKGQIHTGELFFGEGSRLTVL.

In this sample, this clonotype turned up a few times. The chain links TRBV9 to TRBJ1-1, with D possibly matching TRBD1 (5 bases). The V gene lost 0 bases and the J gene lost 4 bases, with 16 bases spanning the gap. The germline CDR1 and CDR2 sequences are SGDLS and YYNGEE. The CDR3 sequence is 16 residues long. Here the CDR3 reads CASSVDVGPGSTEAFF. DNA of the CDR3: TGTGCCAGCAGCGTAGATGTGGGGCCGGGGAGCACTGAAGCTTTCTTT.

The chain combines TRBV2 with TRBJ2-1; a weak D match, TRBD2 (5 bases). Deletions cut 6 bases from V and 5 bases from J, with 11 bases between. The CDR3 length is 13 residues. The V gene's germline CDR1 is SNHLY and CDR2 FYNNEI. The DNA for the CDR3 is TGTGCCAGCAGAAGAGGGAGCGACAATGAGCAGTTCTTC. This encodes CASRRGSDNEQFF. Full variable domain (missing parts from reference TRBV2 and TRBJ2-1): EPEVTQTPSHQVTQMGQEVILRCVPISNHLYFYWYRQILGQKVEFLVSFYNNEISEKSEIFDDQFSVERPDGSNFTLKIRSTKLEDSAMYFCASRRGSDNEQFFGPGTRLTVL.

V is TRBV11-2 and J is TRBJ2-5; TRBD1 is a possible D gene (6 bases). The CDR3 contains 11 residues. Per germline, CDR1 SGHAT and CDR2 FQNNGV. Trimming pared 6 bases from V and 7 bases from J, leaving 9 bases between. The chain's CDR3 is CASRLGATQYF. The CDR3, as DNA: TGTGCCAGCAGGTTGGGGGCGACCCAGTACTTC.

About this clonotype itself: Given a much more abundant clone one base away, this may be a read error. The chain uses TRBV29-1 and TRBJ1-2; weak D call: TRBD1 (5 bases). CDR1 and CDR2 from the germline V gene are SQVTM and ANQGSEA. The CDR3 is 17 amino acids. V was trimmed by 3 bases and J by 7 bases, leaving 27 bases between them. The CDR3 DNA follows: TGCAGCGTTGATTGGTGGGACCGAGAAATCTCCTACTGTGGCTACACCTTC. Amino acid sequence: CSVDWWDREISYCGYTF.

This clonotype was counted a few times. The chain has TRBV12-3 or TRBV12-4 and TRBJ1-2; TRBD1 is a possible D gene (6 bases). The CDR3 is 15 residues long. The V end was cut by 4 bases, the J end by 4 bases, with 16 bases between. CDR3 bases: TGTGCCAGCAGTTCGGGACCGGGACATCCCTATGGCTACACCTTC. Protein product: CASSSGPGHPYGYTF.

The table lists this clonotype with a few counts. The CDR3 DNA follows: TGCAGCGCCCGAGGGCGGACTAGCGCCAATGAGCAGTTCTTC. This translates into CSARGRTSANEQFF. The chain couples TRBV29-1 to TRBJ2-1, with 9 bases aligning to TRBD2. The germline CDR1 and CDR2 sequences are SQVTM and ANQGSEA. Trimming cost V 7 bases and J 6 bases; bases outside gene matches: 10. The CDR3 is made up of 14 amino acids.

The chain employs TRBV7-9 and TRBJ2-2; D remains unclear. V was pared by 6 bases and J by 7 bases, with 9 bases between. In germline, CDR1 is SEHNR, CDR2 FQNEAQ (reference sequence). The CDR3 contains 12 residues. CDR3 in amino acids: CASSGAHGELFF. The CDR3 DNA is TGTGCCAGCAGTGGAGCACACGGGGAGCTGTTTTTT.